This TCR beta chain comes out of a study of T-cell memory formation after mild COVID-19. The study, taken as a whole, reports: CD4/CD8 balance held among clones contracting day 15 to 85, and later expanders leaned CD4+.

Trimming shortened V by 5 bases and J by 0 bases, and 7 bases separated the two germline ends. CDR1 is SNHLY and CDR2 is FYNNEI in the germline V gene. CDR3 length: 13 residues. UMIs and sample barcodes were carried by the TCR alpha and TCR beta cDNA libraries that 5'RACE produced using constant-segment primers. TCRdb reanalysed the 5' RACE reads using MiXCR and keeps one entry per CDR3 protein. The table has almost 350,000 distinct CDR3 sequences, less than 25% seen once. Notes on this clonotype: Its specificity is unknown.

The chain employs TRBV2 and TRBJ1-2; D gene unclear. Sequenced sample: PBMCs or a T cell subset sorted from them (not recorded which). This sequence originates from a man younger than 30 who had mild COVID-19 (a few samples of this study predate the infection). Cell type and time point are not known. CDR3 sequence reads: CASSSTANYGYTF. The CDR3 DNA follows: TGTGCCAGCAGTTCCACGGCTAACTATGGCTACACCTTC. The whole variable domain, remainder taken from reference TRBV2 and TRBJ1-2, is EPEVTQTPSHQVTQMGQEVILRCVPISNHLYFYWYRQILGQKVEFLVSFYNNEISEKSEIFDDQFSVERPDGSNFTLKIRSTKLEDSAMYFCASSSTANYGYTFGSGTRLTVV.